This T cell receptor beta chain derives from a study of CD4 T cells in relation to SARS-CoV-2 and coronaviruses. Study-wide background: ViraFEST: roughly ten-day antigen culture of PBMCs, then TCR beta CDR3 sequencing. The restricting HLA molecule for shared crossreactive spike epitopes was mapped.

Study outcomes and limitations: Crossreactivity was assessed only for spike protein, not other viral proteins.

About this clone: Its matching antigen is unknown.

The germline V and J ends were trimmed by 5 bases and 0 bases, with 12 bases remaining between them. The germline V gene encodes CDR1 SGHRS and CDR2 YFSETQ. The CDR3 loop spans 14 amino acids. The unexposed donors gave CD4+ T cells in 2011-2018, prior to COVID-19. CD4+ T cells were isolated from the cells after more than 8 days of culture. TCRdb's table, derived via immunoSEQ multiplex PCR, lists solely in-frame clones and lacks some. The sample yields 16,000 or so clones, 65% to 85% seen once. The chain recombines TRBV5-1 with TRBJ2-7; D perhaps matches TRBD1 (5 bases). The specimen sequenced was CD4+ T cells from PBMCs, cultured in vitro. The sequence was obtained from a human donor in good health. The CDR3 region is CASRSSGISYEQYF. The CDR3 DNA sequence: TGCGCCAGCAGAAGTTCAGGGATCTCCTACGAGCAGTACTTC.